Detailed here is one T cell receptor beta chain. The antigen remains unidentified. The sample comes from a study of cytomegalovirus exposure and HLA in healthy donors. Study outcomes and limitations: In a later analysis, 15,000 to 20,000 TCR beta sequences were associated with HLA alleles at 0.05 false discovery rate. Per a prior analysis, the majority of TCR beta V segments were productive roughly 90% or roughly 30% of the time. In a later analysis, DRB1 alleles had the most associated TCRs; HLA-C alleles the fewest.

The PCR employed 60 Vbeta primers together with 13 Jbeta primers. Clones were sequenced by immunoSEQ multiplex PCR, and TCRdb holds only the in-frame ones, with some missing. The data hold 110,000 to 150,000 clones, with more than 75% observed a single time. Germline assignment: CDR1 SGDLS and CDR2 YYNGEE. The V gene lost 4 bases and the J gene lost 3 bases, with 17 bases spanning the gap. There are 16 residues in the CDR3. Input material: PBMCs. The clonotype was recovered from a male donor in good health and CMV-seronegative. The J gene is TRBJ2-1, the V gene TRBV9; TRBD2 might be the D (6 bases). The CDR3 is CASSLNRDGGYNEQFF. The CDR3 region has the DNA TGTGCCAGCAGCTTGAACCGGGACGGGGGCTACAATGAGCAGTTCTTC.